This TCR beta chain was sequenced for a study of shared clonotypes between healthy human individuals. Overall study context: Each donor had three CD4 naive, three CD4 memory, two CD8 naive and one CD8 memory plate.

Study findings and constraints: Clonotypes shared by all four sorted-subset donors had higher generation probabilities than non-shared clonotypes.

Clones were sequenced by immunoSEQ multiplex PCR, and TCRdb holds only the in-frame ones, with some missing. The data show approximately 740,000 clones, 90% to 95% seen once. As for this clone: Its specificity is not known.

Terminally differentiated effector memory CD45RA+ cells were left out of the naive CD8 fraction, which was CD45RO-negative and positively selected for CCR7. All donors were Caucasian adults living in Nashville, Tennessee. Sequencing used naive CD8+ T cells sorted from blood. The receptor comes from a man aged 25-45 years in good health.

CDR3 region: CASSQGGRWPQHF. In DNA form, the CDR3 reads TGCGCCAGCAGCCAGGGGGGACGGTGGCCCCAGCATTTT. The genes are TRBV4-1 and TRBJ1-5, with D perhaps matching TRBD1 (5 bases). The CDR3 consists of 13 residues. Germline lookup yields CDR1 MGHRA and CDR2 YSYEKL. V lost 3 bases and J lost 9, with 12 bases in between.